This T cell receptor beta chain stems from a study of T cells in Graves' hyperthyroidism and ophthalmopathy. General study results and limits: Most thyroid clonotypes expanded above 0.001 appeared in blood too.

This clonotype has at least ten counts. Its antigen is undetermined. There are 18 residues in the CDR3. With 5 bases clipped from V and 6 bases from J, the junction kept 14 bases outside the gene matches. Germline V gene data show CDR1 as LGHDT and CDR2 as YNNKEL (reference sequence). Using around 10 ml of fresh peripheral blood, PBMCs were prepared. Researchers amplified the TCR beta CDR3 regions from RNA transcripts. TCR CDR3 regions were first amplified by RT-PCR with HTBI primers. TCRdb processed the multiplex PCR reads anew with MiXCR; each CDR3 protein has one entry. The data contain approximately 600,000 distinct CDR3 sequences, more than 13% of them seen just once; the ten biggest clones take up around 7%.

This clonotype originated in a woman under 30 with Graves' ophthalmopathy. The genes are TRBV3-1 and TRBJ2-1; TRBD2 matches 12 bases. Sample: blood. CDR3: CASSFGTSGSTLPNEQFF. CDR3 in DNA: TGTGCCAGCAGCTTCGGGACTAGCGGGTCAACTCTGCCCAATGAGCAGTTCTTC.